This TCR beta chain was sequenced in a study of graft-versus-host responses after intestinal transplantation. Overall study: Multivisceral, liver-intestinal, or isolated intestinal transplants were received by the recipients. Study-wide results and caveats: Graft-donor T cell macrochimerism coincided with high graft-versus-host to host-versus-graft clonal ratios in allografts.

Regarding this clone: As yet, its antigen is unknown.

The repertoire was sequenced with immunoSEQ multiplex PCR; TCRdb's copy has only in-frame clones and lacks some. The sample holds 100,000 or so clones, about 92% seen once. The V gene lost 8 bases and the J gene lost 4 bases, with 8 bases spanning the gap. Germline CDR1 and CDR2: MGHDK and SYGVNS. The CDR3 totals 11 residues. This TCR was sampled from a human donor who received an intestinal transplant. The V gene is TRBV25-1, the J gene TRBJ1-1; D might be TRBD1 (5 bases). Sequences were derived from unstimulated CD8+ T cells sorted from spleen or lymph node cells, sampled before intestinal transplant. The CDR3 nucleotides are TGTGCCAGCGTGGGGGGCACTGAAGCTTTCTTT. It translates to CASVGGTEAFF. The complete variable domain, with remaining parts taken from reference TRBV25-1 and TRBJ1-1, reads EADIYQTPRYLVIGTGKKITLECSQTMGHDKMYWYQQDPGMELHLIHYSYGVNSTEKGDLSSESTVSRIRTEHFPLTLESARPSHTSQYLCASVGGTEAFFGQGTRLTVV.